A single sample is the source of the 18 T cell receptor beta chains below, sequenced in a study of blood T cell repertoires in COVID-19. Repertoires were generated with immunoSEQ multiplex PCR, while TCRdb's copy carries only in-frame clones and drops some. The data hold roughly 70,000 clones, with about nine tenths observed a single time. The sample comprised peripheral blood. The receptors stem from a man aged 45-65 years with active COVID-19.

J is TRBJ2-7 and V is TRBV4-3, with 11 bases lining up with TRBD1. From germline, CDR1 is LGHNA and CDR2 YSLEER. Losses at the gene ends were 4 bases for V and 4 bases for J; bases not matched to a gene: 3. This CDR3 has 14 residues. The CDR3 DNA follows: TGCGCCAGCAGCCGCGGACAGGGGGCTTACGAGCAGTACTTC. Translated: CASSRGQGAYEQYF.

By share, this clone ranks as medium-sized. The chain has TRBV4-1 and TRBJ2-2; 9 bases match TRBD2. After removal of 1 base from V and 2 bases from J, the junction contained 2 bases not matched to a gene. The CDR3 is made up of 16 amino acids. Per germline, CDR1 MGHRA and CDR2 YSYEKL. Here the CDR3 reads CASSQGAGGNTGELFF. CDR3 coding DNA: TGCGCCAGCAGCCAAGGAGCGGGGGGAAACACCGGGGAGCTGTTTTTT.

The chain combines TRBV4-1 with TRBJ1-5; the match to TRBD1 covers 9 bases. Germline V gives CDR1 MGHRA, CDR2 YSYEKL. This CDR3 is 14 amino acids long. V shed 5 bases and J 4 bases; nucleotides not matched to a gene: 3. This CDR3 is CASSMTGGNQPQHF. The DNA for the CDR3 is TGCGCCAGCAGCATGACAGGGGGTAATCAGCCCCAGCATTTT.

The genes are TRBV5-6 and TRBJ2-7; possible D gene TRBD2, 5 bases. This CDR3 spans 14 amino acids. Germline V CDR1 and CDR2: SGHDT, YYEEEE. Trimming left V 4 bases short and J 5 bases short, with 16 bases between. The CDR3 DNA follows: TGTGCCAGCAGCCCCGCCCGGGGTCCCCACGAGCAGTACTTC. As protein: CASSPARGPHEQYF.

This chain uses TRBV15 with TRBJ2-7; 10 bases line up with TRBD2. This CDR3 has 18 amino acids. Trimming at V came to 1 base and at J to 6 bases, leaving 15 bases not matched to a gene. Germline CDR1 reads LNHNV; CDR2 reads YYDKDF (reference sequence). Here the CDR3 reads CATSRVRRPGLAPLEQYF. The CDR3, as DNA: TGTGCCACCAGCAGAGTTAGAAGACCGGGACTAGCGCCCCTCGAGCAGTACTTC.

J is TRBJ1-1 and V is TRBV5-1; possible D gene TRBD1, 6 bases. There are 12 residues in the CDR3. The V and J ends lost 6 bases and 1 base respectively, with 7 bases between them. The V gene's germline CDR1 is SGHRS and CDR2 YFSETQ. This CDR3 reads CASMGQNTEAFF. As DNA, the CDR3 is TGCGCCAGCATGGGACAGAACACTGAAGCTTTCTTT.

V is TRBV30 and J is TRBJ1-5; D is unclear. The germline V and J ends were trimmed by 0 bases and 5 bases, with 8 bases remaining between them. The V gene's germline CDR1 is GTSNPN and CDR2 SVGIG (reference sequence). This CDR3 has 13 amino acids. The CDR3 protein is CAWSVKLYQPQHF. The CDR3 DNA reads TGTGCCTGGAGTGTAAAACTGTATCAGCCCCAGCATTTT.

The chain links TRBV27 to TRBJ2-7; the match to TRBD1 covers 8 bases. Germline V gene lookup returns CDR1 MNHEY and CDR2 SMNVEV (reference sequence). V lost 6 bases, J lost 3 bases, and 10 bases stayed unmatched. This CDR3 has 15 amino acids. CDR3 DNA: TGTGCCAGCAGCCCTACAGGGGGACTCTTCTACGAGCAGTACTTC. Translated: CASSPTGGLFYEQYF.

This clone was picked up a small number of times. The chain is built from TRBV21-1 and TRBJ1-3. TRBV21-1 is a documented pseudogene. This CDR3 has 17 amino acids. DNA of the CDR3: TGTGCCAGCAGTAGGGAGGTCAGGACCGCCTCTGGAAACACCATATATTTT. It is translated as CASSREVRTASGNTIYF.

The CDR3 spells CASSIKLAASSGANVLTF. CDR3 DNA sequence: TGTGCCAGTAGTATTAAACTAGCGGCCAGCTCTGGGGCCAACGTCCTGACTTTC. V is TRBV19 and J is TRBJ2-6; 8 nucleotides agree with TRBD2. V lost 3 bases, J lost 0 bases, and 7 bases stayed unmatched. Germline values: CDR1 LNHDA, CDR2 SQIVND (reference sequence). This CDR3 has 18 residues. Using reference TRBV19 and TRBJ2-6 for the parts outside the CDR3, the full variable domain is DGGITQSPKYLFRKEGQNVTLSCEQNLNHDAMYWYRQDPGQGLRLIYYSQIVNDFQKGDIAEGYSVSREKKESFPLTVTSAQKNPTAFYLCASSIKLAASSGANVLTFGAGSRLTVL.

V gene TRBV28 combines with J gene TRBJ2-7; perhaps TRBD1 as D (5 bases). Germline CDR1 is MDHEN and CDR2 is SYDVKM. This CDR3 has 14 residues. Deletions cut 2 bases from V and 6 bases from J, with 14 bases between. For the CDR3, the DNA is TGTGCCAGCAGTTTAATGGGGCAGGGCCCCGAGCAGTACTTC. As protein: CASSLMGQGPEQYF.

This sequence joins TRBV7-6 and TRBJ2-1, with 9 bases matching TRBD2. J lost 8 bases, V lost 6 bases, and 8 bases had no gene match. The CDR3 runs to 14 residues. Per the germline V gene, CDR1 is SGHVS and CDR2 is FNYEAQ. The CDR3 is CASRGLAGPHEQFF. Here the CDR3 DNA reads TGTGCCAGCAGGGGTCTAGCGGGGCCCCATGAGCAGTTCTTC.

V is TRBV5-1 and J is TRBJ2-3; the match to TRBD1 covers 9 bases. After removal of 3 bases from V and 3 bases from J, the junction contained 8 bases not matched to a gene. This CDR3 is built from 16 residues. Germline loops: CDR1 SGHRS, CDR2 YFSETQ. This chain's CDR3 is CASSSITGGSTDTQYF. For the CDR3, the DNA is TGCGCCAGCAGCTCCATTACAGGGGGCTCGACAGATACGCAGTATTTT.

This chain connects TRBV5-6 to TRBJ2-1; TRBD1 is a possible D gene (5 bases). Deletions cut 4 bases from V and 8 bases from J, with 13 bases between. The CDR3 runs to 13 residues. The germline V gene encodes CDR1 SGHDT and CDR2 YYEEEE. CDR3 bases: TGTGCCAGCAGCCGCGGTAGGGGCTATGAGCAGTTCTTC. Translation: CASSRGRGYEQFF.

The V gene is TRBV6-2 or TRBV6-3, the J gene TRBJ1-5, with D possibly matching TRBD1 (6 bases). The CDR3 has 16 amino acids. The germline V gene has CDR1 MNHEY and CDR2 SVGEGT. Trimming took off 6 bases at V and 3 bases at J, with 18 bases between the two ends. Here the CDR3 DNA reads TGTGCCAGCAGCCACTCGAACAGGGACAACAATCAGCCCCAGCATTTT. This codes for CASSHSNRDNNQPQHF.

CDR3 coding DNA: TGTGCCAGCAGCCAAGGGGAGGCAGATACGCAGTATTTT. Residues: CASSQGEADTQYF. This chain uses TRBV3-1 (or the pseudogene TRBV3-2) with TRBJ2-3, with D possibly TRBD2 on 6 matching bases. Trimming took off 1 base at V and 4 bases at J, with 6 bases between the two ends. Per germline, CDR1 LGHDT and CDR2 YNNKEL (reference sequence). The CDR3 is 13 residues long.

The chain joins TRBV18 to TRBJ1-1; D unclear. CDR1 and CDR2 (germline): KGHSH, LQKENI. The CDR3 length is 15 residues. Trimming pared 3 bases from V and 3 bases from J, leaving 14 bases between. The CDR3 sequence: CASSPARSFDTEAFF. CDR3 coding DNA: TGTGCCAGCTCACCCGCCCGGAGTTTCGACACTGAAGCTTTCTTT.

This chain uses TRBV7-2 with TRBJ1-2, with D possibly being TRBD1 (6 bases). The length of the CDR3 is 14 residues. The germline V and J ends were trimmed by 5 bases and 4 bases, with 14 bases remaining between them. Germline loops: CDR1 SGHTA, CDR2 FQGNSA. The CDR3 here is CASSPRTGPYGYTF. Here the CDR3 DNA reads TGTGCCAGCAGCCCAAGAACAGGGCCCTATGGCTACACCTTC.